Listed here are 8 T cell receptor beta chains from one sample, sequenced in a study of shared clonotypes between healthy human individuals. Only in-frame clones appear in the TCRdb table, and some are missing; sequencing was by immunoSEQ multiplex PCR. The sample contains approximately 1,500,000 clones, roughly 96% of which appear only once. Input material: naive CD4+ T cells sorted from blood. Described subset: CD45RA+ positively selected. The receptors here all came from a man aged 30 to 39 in good health.

V is TRBV5-1 and J is TRBJ2-3; D may correspond to TRBD1 or TRBD2 (5 bases each). The CDR3 has 15 residues. V lost 4 bases to trimming and J lost 2 bases, with 14 bases between them. Germline lookup yields CDR1 SGHRS and CDR2 YFSETQ. CDR3 bases: TGCGCCAGCAGCAGGGACCTGAAGACCACAGATACGCAGTATTTT. This sequence encodes CASSRDLKTTDTQYF. The full variable domain, rest sourced from reference TRBV5-1 and TRBJ2-3, is KAGVTQTPRYLIKTRGQQVTLSCSPISGHRSVSWYQQTPGQGLQFLFEYFSETQRNKGNFPGRFSGRQFSNSRSEMNVSTLELGDSALYLCASSRDLKTTDTQYFGPGTRLTVL.

V is TRBV7-3 and J is TRBJ2-2, with D perhaps matching TRBD1 or TRBD2 (5 bases each). The germline V gene encodes CDR1 SGHTA and CDR2 FQGTGA. V lost 5 bases to trimming and J lost 10 bases, with 8 bases between them. The CDR3 is 11 amino acids. The CDR3 coding sequence is TGTGCCAGCAGCGGAGGACAGGAGCTGTTTTTT. Protein sequence: CASSGGQELFF.

This sequence joins TRBV19 and TRBJ1-4; D is unclear. Per the germline V gene, CDR1 is LNHDA and CDR2 is SQIVND (reference sequence). The V and J ends lost 0 bases and 8 bases respectively, with 13 bases between them. This CDR3 is 15 amino acids long. CDR3 sequence: CASSIDLRRTEKLFF. CDR3 bases: TGTGCCAGTAGTATAGATTTACGGAGAACGGAAAAACTGTTTTTT.

This chain uses TRBV11-2 with TRBJ2-1, with D possibly being TRBD2 (6 bases). Germline V CDR1 and CDR2: SGHAT, FQNNGV. The ends were cut back, 1 base at V and 6 bases at J, with 10 bases in the middle. The CDR3 has 14 residues. CDR3 protein: CASSLVLAGNEQFF. CDR3 nucleotides: TGTGCCAGCAGCTTAGTACTAGCAGGCAATGAGCAGTTCTTC.

The V call is TRBV25-1, the J call TRBJ1-1, with D unclear. This CDR3 region has 11 residues. Germline values: CDR1 MGHDK, CDR2 SYGVNS. V was clipped by 1 base and J by 11 bases, with 8 bases between them. The CDR3 sequence is CASSESGVAFF. CDR3 in DNA: TGTGCCAGCAGTGAATCCGGGGTTGCTTTCTTT. Drawing the rest from reference TRBV25-1 and TRBJ1-1, the complete variable domain is EADIYQTPRYLVIGTGKKITLECSQTMGHDKMYWYQQDPGMELHLIHYSYGVNSTEKGDLSSESTVSRIRTEHFPLTLESARPSHTSQYLCASSESGVAFFGQGTRLTVV.

The chain combines TRBV7-3 with TRBJ2-3; TRBD2 aligns across 14 bases. This CDR3 has 16 amino acids. Germline lookup yields CDR1 SGHTA and CDR2 FQGTGA. V dropped 5 bases and J dropped 4; count of bases not matched to a gene: 5. The CDR3 protein is CASSPQTSGRADTQYF. The CDR3 nucleotides read TGTGCCAGCAGCCCGCAGACTAGCGGGAGGGCAGATACGCAGTATTTT.

This sequence joins TRBV5-4 and TRBJ2-7; the match to TRBD2 covers 8 bases. Germline-derived CDR1 and CDR2 are SGHNT and YYREEE (reference sequence). The V gene end was trimmed by 0 bases and the J gene end by 3 bases; junction bases not matched to a gene: 8. The CDR3 extends over 16 amino acids. This CDR3 is CASSLDPGGRGYEQYF. The CDR3 DNA reads TGTGCCAGCAGCTTGGATCCGGGGGGGCGCGGCTACGAGCAGTACTTC.

The chain is built from TRBV7-2 and TRBJ1-2; TRBD1 agrees at 7 bases. After removal of 5 bases from V and 4 bases from J, the junction contained 16 bases not matched to a gene. The CDR3 totals 17 residues. The germline CDR1 and CDR2 sequences are SGHTA and FQGNSA. The CDR3 coding sequence is TGTGCCAGCAGCGCAAATCCGGGACAGAGAACTATCTATGGCTACACCTTC. It codes for CASSANPGQRTIYGYTF.